This is a list of T cell receptor beta chains from one sample in a study of shared clonotypes between healthy human individuals. Assay used: immunoSEQ multiplex PCR; TCRdb lists only in-frame clones, some missing. This sample has 550,000 to 800,000 clones, with about 74% found just once. Sequenced material: memory CD4+ T cells sorted from blood. All receptors come from a young woman in good health. Each CDR3 is given with its conserved first and last residue.

TRBJ2-2 | TRBV19 | CASSPRGLSGRAGHTGELFF
TRBJ1-2 | TRBV6-4 | CASSLSGTEVNYGYTF
TRBJ2-1 | TRBV6-1 | CASSTSGSGNEQFF
TRBJ2-7 | TRBV5-6 | CASSLFGGSWLQGEQYF
TRBJ2-1 | TRBV10-3 | CAISEQVNNEQFF
TRBJ2-2 | TRBV28 | CASRRTGELFF
TRBJ2-7 | TRBV5-1 | CASSSGAGASGTYEQYF
TRBJ1-1 | TRBV28 | CASSFQQWTEAFF
TRBJ2-1 | TRBV5-1 | CASSLDSSSYNEQFF
TRBJ2-7 | TRBV11-3 | CASSSTGTGVYEQYF
TRBJ1-3 | TRBV14 | CASSQGGGNSGNTIYF
TRBJ2-3 | TRBV6-6 | CASSYSGWDTQYF
TRBJ1-4 | TRBV28 | CAGARGNEKLFF
TRBJ2-3 | TRBV5-1 | CASSLVSEAFSTDTQYF
TRBJ2-7 | TRBV2 | CASSSLGFSSYEQYF
TRBJ2-7 | TRBV28 | CASSLGYDYLGFGSYEQYF
TRBJ2-1 | TRBV4-2 | CASSQDLGLAGIEQFF
TRBJ2-7 | TRBV5-1 | CASSLGSDTYEQYF
TRBJ1-5 | TRBV28 | CASSLNSGGGQPQHF
TRBJ1-1 | TRBV28 | CASGSGGTEAFF
TRBJ2-7 | TRBV11-2 | CASSFAGGPNEQYF
TRBJ1-1 | TRBV10-2 | CASLMATEAFF
TRBJ1-2 | TRBV25-1 | CASSEYGGYTF
TRBJ2-7 | TRBV27 | CASSFREGYEQYF
TRBJ1-2 | TRBV27 | CASSQGGGYGYTF
TRBJ1-5 | TRBV7-8 | CASRPDSFNQPQHF
TRBJ2-5 | TRBV25-1 | CASRRQGGGETQYF